The sequence of this TCR beta chain was determined in a study of T cell clonotyping in hematopoietic cell transplantation. Overall study findings and caveats: Without cell sorting, CD4 versus CD8 contributions remain unresolved.

To note about this clone: What it binds is unknown.

Some clones are missing from TCRdb's copy, which holds only in-frame ones; the method was immunoSEQ multiplex PCR. This table holds thousands of clones, about nine tenths found once. CDR3 size: 11 residues. Germline lookup yields CDR1 LNHDA and CDR2 SQIVND (reference sequence). Trimming shortened V by 7 bases and J by 7 bases, and 8 bases separated the two germline ends. The chain is built from TRBV19 and TRBJ2-1; D is ambiguous. The sample was peripheral blood mononuclear cells, taken 100 days after allogeneic stem cell transplant. The sequence derives from a male patient aged 35-50 years who had an allogeneic stem cell transplant from an unrelated donor, so the T cells may come from the graft donor. Some clones in this sample may be carry-over from other donors' samples. The CDR3 nucleotides are TGTGCCAGTACCGCTGGGAATGAGCAGTTCTTC. It translates to CASTAGNEQFF.